These 18 T cell receptor beta chains were all obtained from the same sample, sequenced in a study of T-cell memory formation after mild COVID-19 (dated by TCRdb to the early 2020s). Libraries came from 5' RACE. Sequenced using an Illumina NovaSeq 6000. TCRdb reworked the public reads: Q25 trimming with fastp, MiXCR clone assembly, productive beta chains retained. Every distinct CDR3 protein forms one entry, paired with its most common genes and DNA. A total of 250,000 or so distinct CDR3 sequences appear in this sample, 7.5% to 10% of them only once. Together, the top ten hold around 23% of the sample. Sequencing used PBMCs or a T cell subset sorted from them (not recorded which). The receptors were sampled from a man in his late teens or twenties who had mild COVID-19 (a few samples of this study predate the infection). The sample titles of this study are shuffled in the database, so cell type and time point are left out; the donor was told from shared clones.

In this sample, this clonotype turned up a few times. This rearrangement joins TRBV7-2 to TRBJ2-7, with 8 bases aligning to TRBD1. CDR1 is SGHTA and CDR2 is FQGNSA in the germline V gene. The CDR3 has 13 residues. V lost 8 bases to trimming and J lost 3 bases; unmatched junction nucleotides: 6. The DNA of the CDR3 is TGTGCCAGCTCACAGGGGGTAGACTACGAGCAGTACTTC. It is translated as CASSQGVDYEQYF. The complete variable domain, with remaining parts taken from reference TRBV7-2 and TRBJ2-7, reads GAGVSQSPSNKVTEKGKDVELRCDPISGHTALYWYRQSLGQGLEFLIYFQGNSAPDKSGLPSDRFSAERTGGSVSTLTIQRTQQEDSAVYLCASSQGVDYEQYFGPGTRLTVT.

The rearrangement joins TRBV7-9 to TRBJ1-1, with 9 bases lining up with TRBD1. Trimming removed 6 bases from V and 0 bases from J; junction bases left unmatched: 5. This CDR3 is 15 amino acids long. Germline V lookup: CDR1 SEHNR, CDR2 FQNEAQ (reference sequence). CDR3 sequence (DNA): TGTGCCAGCAGTCCCGGGACAGGGATGAACACTGAAGCTTTCTTT. This translates into CASSPGTGMNTEAFF. Variable domain in full (rest from reference TRBV7-9 and TRBJ1-1): DTGVSQNPRHKITKRGQNVTFRCDPISEHNRLYWYRQTLGQGPEFLTYFQNEAQLEKSRLLSDRFSAERPKGSFSTLEIQRTEQGDSAMYLCASSPGTGMNTEAFFGQGTRLTVV.

This chain uses TRBV4-1 with TRBJ1-1, with D possibly matching TRBD1 (6 bases). Germline CDR1 is MGHRA and CDR2 is YSYEKL. The ends were cut back, 0 bases at V and 2 bases at J, with 13 bases in the middle. The CDR3 consists of 16 residues. The CDR3 DNA sequence: TGCGCCAGCAGCCAAGAGCCGGGACAACTAAACACTGAAGCTTTCTTT. Translated, it gives CASSQEPGQLNTEAFF.

The chain employs TRBV29-1 and TRBJ2-5; maybe TRBD2 (5 bases). The V gene's germline CDR1 is SQVTM and CDR2 ANQGSEA. The CDR3 has 13 residues. V lost 3 bases to trimming and J lost 9 bases, with 17 bases between them. CDR3 residues: CSVEASSSPAQYF. Here the CDR3 DNA reads TGCAGCGTTGAGGCTAGCTCCAGCCCGGCCCAGTACTTC.

The chain is built from TRBV7-6 and TRBJ1-2; D perhaps matches TRBD1 (5 bases). V was clipped by 1 base and J by 8 bases, with 17 bases between them. Germline CDR1 is SGHVS and CDR2 is FNYEAQ. This CDR3 comprises 15 residues. CDR3 in DNA: TGTGCCAGCAGCTTAGGACGGTCGGGGCTCGGAGGCTACACCTTC. It is translated as CASSLGRSGLGGYTF.

J is TRBJ2-1 and V is TRBV2; D may correspond to TRBD1 or TRBD2 (5 bases each). The CDR3 extends over 12 amino acids. With 9 bases removed from V and 8 bases from J, the gap between germline ends came to 14 bases. Germline V CDR1 and CDR2: SNHLY, FYNNEI. DNA for the CDR3: TGTGCCAGGGGGACGGGAACTGATGAGCAGTTCTTC. This translates into CARGTGTDEQFF.

This clonotype was observed a few times. The chain joins TRBV6-5 to TRBJ1-2, with D uncertain. V was trimmed by 2 bases and J by 2 bases, leaving 12 bases between them. Germline CDR1 MNHEY, CDR2 SVGAGI. The CDR3 is 15 residues long. The CDR3 protein is CASSYRLSGNYGYTF. The CDR3 DNA is TGTGCCAGCAGTTACAGGCTTTCAGGCAACTATGGCTACACCTTC.

This clonotype was counted many times. The chain recombines TRBV12-3 or TRBV12-4 with TRBJ2-7; tentatively, D is TRBD2 (5 bases). V was pared by 6 bases and J by 7 bases, with 16 bases between. The CDR3 spans 13 residues. CDR3 DNA sequence: TGTGCCAGCAGAGCTCAGGTGGAGGAGGAGCAGTACTTC. It encodes CASRAQVEEEQYF.

This clonotype was recorded many times. This chain links TRBV5-1 with TRBJ2-3; D gene unclear. CDR1 and CDR2 from the germline V gene are SGHRS and YFSETQ. The V and J ends lost 5 bases and 1 base respectively, with 11 bases between them. The CDR3 has 14 amino acids. DNA of the CDR3: TGCGCCAGCAGTCCAAGGGAAGGCACAGATACGCAGTATTTT. Encoded protein: CASSPREGTDTQYF.

This clonotype was detected many times. One end of the junction varies from germline; a read error may be responsible. The chain has TRBV12-3 or TRBV12-4 and TRBJ2-5, with 11 bases lining up with TRBD2. This CDR3 contains 15 residues. This CDR3 is CASSLAGGTQETQYF. The CDR3 DNA reads TGTGCCAGCAGTCTAGCGGGGGGTACCCAAGAGACCCAGTACTTC.

This clonotype was observed a few times. V and J are TRBV9 and TRBJ2-5; weak D call: TRBD2 (5 bases). Germline-derived CDR1 and CDR2 are SGDLS and YYNGEE. The CDR3 extends over 16 amino acids. V shed 4 bases and J shed 0 bases, with 16 bases lying between them. This chain's CDR3 is CASSPRTGGYQETQYF. The DNA of the CDR3 is TGTGCCAGCAGCCCGCGAACGGGCGGGTACCAAGAGACCCAGTACTTC.

The chain recombines TRBV7-8 with TRBJ2-2; maybe TRBD2 (7 bases). CDR3 length: 15 residues. The V end lost 1 base, the J end lost 7 bases, and 13 bases lay between the germline ends. Germline V lookup: CDR1 SGHVS, CDR2 FQNEAQ. The CDR3 region has the DNA TGTGCCAGCAGCTTAGGTGGGGGGGCCGGCGGGGAGCTGTTTTTT. It yields the protein CASSLGGGAGGELFF.

There are a few counts of this clonotype. The V call is TRBV4-3, the J call TRBJ1-1, with a weak D call TRBD1 (5 bases). Germline V lookup: CDR1 LGHNA, CDR2 YSLEER. The germline V and J ends were trimmed by 3 bases and 4 bases, with 15 bases remaining between them. The length of the CDR3 is 15 residues. The CDR3 region has the DNA TGCGCCAGCAGCCATAGTACAGGAATGGGCACTGAAGCTTTCTTT. Its translation is CASSHSTGMGTEAFF.

This clonotype came up a few times. The V call is TRBV15, the J call TRBJ1-5; a possible D gene is TRBD1 (5 bases). The germline V gene encodes CDR1 LNHNV and CDR2 YYDKDF (reference sequence). The CDR3 length is 13 residues. Trimming cost V 8 bases and J 5 bases, with 13 bases left between them. The CDR3 region has the DNA TGTGCCACCGGGACCCGGGCGGATCAGCCCCAGCATTTT. Encoded protein: CATGTRADQPQHF. The variable domain in full, completed from reference TRBV15 and TRBJ1-5, reads DAMVIQNPRYQVTQFGKPVTLSCSQTLNHNVMYWYQQKSSQAPKLLFHYYDKDFNNEADTPDNFQSRRPNTSFCFLDIRSPGLGDTAMYLCATGTRADQPQHFGDGTRLSIL.

This clonotype turned up a few times. The rearrangement joins TRBV7-9 to TRBJ1-6; D is perhaps TRBD1 (6 bases). V lost 4 bases and J 6 bases, leaving 16 bases between the germline ends. The germline V gene encodes CDR1 SEHNR and CDR2 FQNEAQ (reference sequence). CDR3 size: 16 residues. As DNA, the CDR3 is TGTGCCAGCAGCTCGATACAGGGTTCGAGTAATTCACCCCTCCACTTT. It translates to CASSSIQGSSNSPLHF.

V is TRBV9 and J is TRBJ2-3; maybe TRBD1 (6 bases). The V end lost 4 bases, the J end lost 6 bases, and 21 bases lay between the germline ends. The V gene's germline CDR1 is SGDLS and CDR2 YYNGEE. This CDR3 is built from 16 residues. The CDR3 spells CASSPWTALRADTQYF. The CDR3, as DNA: TGTGCCAGCAGCCCCTGGACAGCCCTGAGGGCCGATACGCAGTATTTT.

The chain carries TRBV9 and TRBJ2-1; maybe TRBD1 (6 bases). The germline V gene has CDR1 SGDLS and CDR2 YYNGEE. The CDR3 is 14 amino acids. Deletions cut 0 bases from V and 2 bases from J, with 6 bases between. CDR3: CASSVDRAYNEQFF. CDR3 bases: TGTGCCAGCAGCGTAGACAGGGCCTACAATGAGCAGTTCTTC. Together with reference TRBV9 and TRBJ2-1, the CDR3 gives the full variable domain: DSGVTQTPKHLITATGQRVTLRCSPRSGDLSVYWYQQSLDQGLQFLIQYYNGEERAKGNILERFSAQQFPDLHSELNLSSLELGDSALYFCASSVDRAYNEQFFGPGTRLTVL.

This clonotype was found a few times. The chain uses TRBV18 and TRBJ2-7, with 9 nucleotides matching TRBD2. Germline V gene sequence: CDR1 KGHSH, CDR2 LQKENI. The CDR3 sequence is 14 residues long. Losses at the gene ends were 3 bases for V and 7 bases for J; bases not matched to a gene: 7. The CDR3 coding sequence is TGTGCCAGCTCACCGACTAGCGGTGCCTCGGAGCAGTACTTC. It encodes CASSPTSGASEQYF.